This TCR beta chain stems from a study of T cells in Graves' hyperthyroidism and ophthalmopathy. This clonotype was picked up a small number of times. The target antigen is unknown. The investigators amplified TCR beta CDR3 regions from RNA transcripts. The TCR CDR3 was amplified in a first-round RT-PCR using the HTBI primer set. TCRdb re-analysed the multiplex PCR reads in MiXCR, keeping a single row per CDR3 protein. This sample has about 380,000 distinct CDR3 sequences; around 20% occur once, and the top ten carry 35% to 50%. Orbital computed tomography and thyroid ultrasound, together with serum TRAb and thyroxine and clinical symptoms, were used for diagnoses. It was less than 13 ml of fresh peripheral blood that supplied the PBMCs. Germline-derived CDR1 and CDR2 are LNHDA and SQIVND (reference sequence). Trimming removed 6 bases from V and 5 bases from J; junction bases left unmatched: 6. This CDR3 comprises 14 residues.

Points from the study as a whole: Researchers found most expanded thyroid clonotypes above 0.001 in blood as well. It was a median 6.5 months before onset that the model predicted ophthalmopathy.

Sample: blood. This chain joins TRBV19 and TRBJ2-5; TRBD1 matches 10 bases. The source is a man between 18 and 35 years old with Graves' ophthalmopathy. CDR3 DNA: TGTGCCAGTAGGATGGGACAGGGGCAGGAGACCCAGTACTTC. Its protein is CASRMGQGQETQYF.